Below, one T cell receptor beta chain is given with its context. Antigen: not known. This CDR3 comprises 11 residues. V shed 6 bases and J shed 10 bases, with 11 bases lying between them. Germline CDR1 and CDR2: SGHNT and YYREEE (reference sequence). This specimen belongs to a study of CD8+CD57+ T cells in acquired aplastic anemia. The TCR beta profiling, which covered VDJ combination and CDR3 sequence, was carried out using genomic DNA as the template. TCRdb reanalysed the reads using MiXCR and keeps one entry per CDR3 protein. This table has about 240,000 distinct CDR3 sequences, more than 45% appearing once. The sequenced patients had an expansion of CD8+CD57+ cells seen by flow cytometry. Notes on the study in general: There were fewer than 35 CD8+ CDR3 sequences that occurred in both patients and controls.

The sequence was collected from a human donor with aplastic anemia. The genes are TRBV5-4 and TRBJ2-1; perhaps TRBD2 as D (5 bases). Sequencing was performed on sorted CD4+, CD8+, or CD8+CD57+ T cells (not recorded which) from PBMCs. The CDR3 sequence is CASILDREQFF. CDR3 coding DNA: TGTGCCAGCATACTAGATCGCGAGCAGTTCTTC.